The rows below give T cell receptor beta chains drawn from one sample of a study of CXCR3-negative and CXCR3-positive naive CD8 T cells. One entry per CDR3 protein, without DNA, is what TCRdb gives after re-calling the 5' RACE reads. Its clone listing holds approximately 98,000 distinct CDR3 sequences. The sample taken for sequencing was naive CXCR3+ CD8+ T cells from blood. These receptors were obtained from a human donor in good health. Some clones in this sample may be carry-over from other donors' samples. Each CDR3 is given with its conserved first and last residue.

TRBV4-2,TRBJ2-7,CASSQEIMDEQYF
TRBV23-1,TRBJ2-4,CASGGGREERAKNIQYF
TRBV29-1,TRBJ2-7,CSVGGTVSYEQYF
TRBV6-2/TRBV6-3,TRBJ1-1,CASSYGGFLDTEAFF
TRBV28,TRBJ2-2,CASSLFVSGTGELFF
TRBV29-1,TRBJ2-1,CSVGVPAAGNNEQFF
TRBV21-1,TRBJ1-5,CASSNAGPESCQPQHF
TRBV7-9,TRBJ2-4,CASSLNEGGDKNIQYF
TRBV6-8,TRBJ1-5,CASSPRVGLNQPQHF
TRBV4-3,TRBJ2-7,CASSPPGRPYEQYF
TRBV23-1,TRBJ2-1,CASSRVGQDYNEQFF
TRBV29-1,TRBJ2-3,CSVGSGASTDTQYF
TRBV13,TRBJ2-7,CASTERGGSRELYEQYF
TRBV6-5,TRBJ1-2,CASSYVGYDGYTF
TRBV9,TRBJ2-3,CASSVDLDTQYF
TRBV19,TRBJ1-2,CASSMAGFYGYTF
TRBV28,TRBJ2-7,CASRTPRTGVYEQYF
TRBV5-6,TRBJ2-1,CASSSTGSNEQFF
TRBV14,TRBJ2-1,CASSQEGGQGYNEQFF
TRBV6-2/TRBV6-3,TRBJ2-7,CASSYSPETGRIWEQYF
TRBV20-1,TRBJ2-3,CSARYLAVPTDTQYF
TRBV21-1,TRBJ1-2,CASSRKHRTSGYTF
TRBV7-8,TRBJ2-3,CASSRPRDTDTDTQYF
TRBV5-6,TRBJ2-2,CASSLGLAGIPGELFF
TRBV12-3/TRBV12-4,TRBJ2-5,CASSLDAAGGGKTQYF
TRBV3-1,TRBJ1-1,CASSPEQVMNTEAFF
TRBV7-6,TRBJ2-5,CASSDEAGGSFRGQYF
TRBV29-1,TRBJ2-1,CSGDPGLAGVRGYNEQFF
TRBV6-2/TRBV6-3,TRBJ2-1,CASSYAGDEQFF
TRBV29-1,TRBJ1-1,CSVSQAGGYTEAFF
TRBV29-1,TRBJ2-7,CSVKTGSYEQYF
TRBV5-6,TRBJ2-1,CASSWDREESYNEQFF
TRBV7-9,TRBJ2-1,CASTLGVYNEQFF
TRBV6-2/TRBV6-3,TRBJ1-1,CASSLTDNTEAFF
TRBV3-1,TRBJ1-1,CASSHDRRFEAFF
TRBV4-3,TRBJ2-2,CASSQGTGINTGELFF
TRBV29-1,TRBJ2-4,CSAVQGPDIQYF
TRBV19,TRBJ2-3,CASSATGTPSDTQYF
TRBV12-3/TRBV12-4,TRBJ1-3,CASTDRVDTIYF
TRBV11-3,TRBJ2-1,CASCRLEGLRHNEQFF
TRBV10-3,TRBJ2-1,CATSQGSYNEQFF
TRBV3-1,TRBJ2-1,CASSQETGLGIIDEQFF
TRBV12-3/TRBV12-4,TRBJ2-2,CARLMDGELFF
TRBV10-3,TRBJ2-1,CAISESNGKDEQFF
TRBV29-1,TRBJ2-7,CSVLQTDYEQYF
TRBV29-1,TRBJ2-1,CSVGLSEGQGQFF
TRBV29-1,TRBJ2-7,CSVVVLGEQYF
TRBV28,TRBJ2-1,CASSPAPGGEGLEQFF
TRBV19,TRBJ2-1,CASSWGNEQFF
TRBV4-3,TRBJ2-7,CASSRDRGGYEQYF
TRBV5-1,TRBJ2-3,CACSLWGASGGNTTQYF
TRBV6-5,TRBJ2-7,CASSRTSGGEKPYEQYF
TRBV4-3,TRBJ2-3,CASSQEGQGSTDTQYF
TRBV6-5,TRBJ2-5,CASNRCRLTQETQYF
TRBV29-1,TRBJ2-3,CSVEALDRVADTQYF
TRBV5-1,TRBJ2-7,CASSILPGTGGFYEQYF
TRBV20-1,TRBJ1-1,CSATGGGIMNTEAFF
TRBV27,TRBJ2-5,CATRRAETQYF
TRBV11-2,TRBJ2-1,CASTSPGLAAFNEQFF
TRBV7-8,TRBJ1-1,CASSTPGGGNTEAFF